This is a list of T cell receptor beta chains from one sample in a study of T-cell memory formation after mild COVID-19. TCRdb re-called the 5' RACE reads with MiXCR, one entry per CDR3 protein. The sample includes under 650,000 distinct CDR3 sequences, about a sixth of them seen just once. Sequenced input: PBMCs or a T cell subset sorted from them (not recorded which). The receptors here all came from an adult woman who had mild COVID-19 (a few samples of this study predate the infection). Cell type and time point are not known. The CDR3 runs from the conserved cysteine through the conserved F or W. D genes are given only for firm matches. Clone size, where shown, is once, few, many, or a class for clones that have expanded.

NA TRBJ2-7 TRBV20-1 TRBD2 TGCAGTCCCCGGGGCGGGGGATCCTACGAGCAGTACTTC CSPRGGGSYEQYF
few TRBJ2-7 TRBV7-9 NA TGTGCCAGCAGTGCGGGGACCTACGAGCAGTACTTC CASSAGTYEQYF
few TRBJ2-7 TRBV13 NA TGTGCCAGCAGCCAGAAGACAGGCGACTACGAGCAGTACTTC CASSQKTGDYEQYF
NA TRBJ1-3 TRBV12-3/TRBV12-4 TRBD1 TGTGCCAGCAGCCCCGGGACAGTCTCTGGAAACACCATATATTTT CASSPGTVSGNTIYF
NA TRBJ2-3 TRBV12-3/TRBV12-4 TRBD2 TGTGCCAGCAGTTCCCAACCGGGACTAGCGGGGGGTGGAGATACGCAGTATTTT CASSSQPGLAGGGDTQYF
NA TRBJ1-2 TRBV27 NA TGTGCCAGCAGGGACGTGGGGGGGCCCGGCTACACCTTC CASRDVGGPGYTF
NA TRBJ2-1 TRBV20-1 NA TGCAGTGCTAACCCCTACGGTCACAATGAGCAGTTCTTC CSANPYGHNEQFF
NA TRBJ1-5 TRBV5-6 TRBD1 TGTGCCAGCAGCCTGACAGGGGATAGTCAGCCCCAGCATTTT CASSLTGDSQPQHF
few TRBJ2-3 TRBV9 NA TGTGCCAGCAGCGCCTTGGGCCCGTATGGCACAGATACGCAGTATTTT CASSALGPYGTDTQYF
NA TRBJ2-7 TRBV5-1 NA TGCGCCAGCAGCCTTGCCCAAGGGAGGAGGTACGAGCAGTACTTC CASSLAQGRRYEQYF
few TRBJ2-1 TRBV4-1 TRBD2 TGCGCCAGCAGCCTCGGGGGGGTGACTGAGCAGTTCTTC CASSLGGVTEQFF